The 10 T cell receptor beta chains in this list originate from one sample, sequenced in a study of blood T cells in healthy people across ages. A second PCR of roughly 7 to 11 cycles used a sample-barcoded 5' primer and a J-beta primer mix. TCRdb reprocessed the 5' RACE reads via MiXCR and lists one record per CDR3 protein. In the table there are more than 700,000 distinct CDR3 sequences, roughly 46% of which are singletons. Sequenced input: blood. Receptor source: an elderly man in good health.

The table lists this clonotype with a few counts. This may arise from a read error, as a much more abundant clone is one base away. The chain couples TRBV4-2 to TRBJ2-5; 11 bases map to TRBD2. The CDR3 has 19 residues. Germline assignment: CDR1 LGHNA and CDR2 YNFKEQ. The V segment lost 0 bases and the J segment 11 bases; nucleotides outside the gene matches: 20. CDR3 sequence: CASSQDPLPGLAGHNEQYF. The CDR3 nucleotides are TGTGCCAGCAGCCAAGACCCGTTACCCGGACTAGCGGGCCACAATGAGCAGTACTTC.

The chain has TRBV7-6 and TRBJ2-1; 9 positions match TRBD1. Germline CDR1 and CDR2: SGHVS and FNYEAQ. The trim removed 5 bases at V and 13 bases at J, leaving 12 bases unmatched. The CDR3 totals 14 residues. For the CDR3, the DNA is TGTGCCAGCAGCATTGACAGGGGGAGAGAGACCCAGTTCTTC. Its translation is CASSIDRGRETQFF.

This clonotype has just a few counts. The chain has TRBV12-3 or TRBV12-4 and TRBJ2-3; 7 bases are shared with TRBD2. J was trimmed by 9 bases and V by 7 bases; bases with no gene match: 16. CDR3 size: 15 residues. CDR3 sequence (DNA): TGTGCCAGCACTCTGGGGGGGGGGAGGCTCTTGACGCAGTATTTT. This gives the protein CASTLGGGRLLTQYF.

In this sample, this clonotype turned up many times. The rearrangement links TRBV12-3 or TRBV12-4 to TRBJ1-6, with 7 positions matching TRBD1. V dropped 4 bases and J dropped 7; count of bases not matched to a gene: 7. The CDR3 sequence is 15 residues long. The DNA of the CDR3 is TGTGCCAGCAGTTCCGGGAGGGGGCAGAATTCACCCCTCCACTTT. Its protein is CASSSGRGQNSPLHF.

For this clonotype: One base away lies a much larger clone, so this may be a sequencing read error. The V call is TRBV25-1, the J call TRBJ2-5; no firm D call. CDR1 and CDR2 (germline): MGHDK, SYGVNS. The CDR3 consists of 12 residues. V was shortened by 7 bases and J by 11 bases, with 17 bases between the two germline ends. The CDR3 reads CASTGNAYKQYF. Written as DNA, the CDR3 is TGTGCCAGCACTGGAAATGCCTACAAGCAGTACTTC.

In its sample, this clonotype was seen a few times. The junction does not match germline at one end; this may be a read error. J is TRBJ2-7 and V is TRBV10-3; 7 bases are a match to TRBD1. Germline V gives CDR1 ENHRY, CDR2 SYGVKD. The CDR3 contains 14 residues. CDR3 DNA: TGTGCCACCAGTGAGTCGACAGGGATCGACGAGCAGTACTTC. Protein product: CATSESTGIDEQYF.

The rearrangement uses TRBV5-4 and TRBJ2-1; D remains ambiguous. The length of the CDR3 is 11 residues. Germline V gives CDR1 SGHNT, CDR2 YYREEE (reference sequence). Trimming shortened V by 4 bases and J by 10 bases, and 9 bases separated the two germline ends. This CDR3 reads CASSSRTEQFF. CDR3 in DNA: TGTGCCAGCAGCAGTCGGACGGAGCAGTTCTTC.

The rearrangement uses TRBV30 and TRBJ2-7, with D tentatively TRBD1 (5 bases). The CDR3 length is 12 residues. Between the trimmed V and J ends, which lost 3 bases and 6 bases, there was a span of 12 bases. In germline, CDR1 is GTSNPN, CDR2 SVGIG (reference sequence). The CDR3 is CAWSLGVGEQYF. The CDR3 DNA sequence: TGTGCCTGGAGCCTAGGGGTCGGCGAGCAGTACTTC.

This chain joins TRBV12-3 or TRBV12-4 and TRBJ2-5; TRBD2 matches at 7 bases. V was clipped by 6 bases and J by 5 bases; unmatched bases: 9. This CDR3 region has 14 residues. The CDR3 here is CASSLGTMWETQYF. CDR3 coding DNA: TGTGCCAGCAGCCTAGGGACTATGTGGGAGACCCAGTACTTC.

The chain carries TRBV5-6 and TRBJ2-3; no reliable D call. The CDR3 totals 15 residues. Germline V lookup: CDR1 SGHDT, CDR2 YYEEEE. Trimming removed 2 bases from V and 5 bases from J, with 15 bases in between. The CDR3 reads CASSFNSYRGDTQYF. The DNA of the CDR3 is TGTGCCAGCAGCTTCAACTCCTACCGTGGAGATACGCAGTATTTT.